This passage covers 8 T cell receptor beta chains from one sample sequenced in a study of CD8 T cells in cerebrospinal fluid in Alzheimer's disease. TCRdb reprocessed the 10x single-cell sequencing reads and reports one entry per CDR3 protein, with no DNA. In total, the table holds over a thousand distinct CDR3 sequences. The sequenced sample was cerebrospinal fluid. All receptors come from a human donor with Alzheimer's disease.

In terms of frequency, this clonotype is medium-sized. The CDR3 reads CASSQVGGVEAFF. The J gene is TRBJ1-1, the V gene TRBV3-1; TCRdb's D call of TRBD1 is untestable without DNA. Germline V gene data show CDR1 as LGHDT and CDR2 as YNNKEL (reference sequence). The CDR3 has 13 residues.

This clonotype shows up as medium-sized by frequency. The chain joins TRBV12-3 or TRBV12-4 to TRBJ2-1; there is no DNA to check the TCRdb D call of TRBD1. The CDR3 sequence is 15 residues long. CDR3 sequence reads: CASSSPGQTYNEQFF.

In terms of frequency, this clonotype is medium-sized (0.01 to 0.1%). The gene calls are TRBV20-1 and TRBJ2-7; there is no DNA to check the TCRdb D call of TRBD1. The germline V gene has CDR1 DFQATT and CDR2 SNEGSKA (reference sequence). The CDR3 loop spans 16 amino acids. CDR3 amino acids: CSARASGTGSGYEQYF.

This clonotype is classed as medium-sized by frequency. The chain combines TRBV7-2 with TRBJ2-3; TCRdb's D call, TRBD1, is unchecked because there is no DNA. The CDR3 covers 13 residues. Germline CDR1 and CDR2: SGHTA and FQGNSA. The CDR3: CASTRPPGYTQYF.

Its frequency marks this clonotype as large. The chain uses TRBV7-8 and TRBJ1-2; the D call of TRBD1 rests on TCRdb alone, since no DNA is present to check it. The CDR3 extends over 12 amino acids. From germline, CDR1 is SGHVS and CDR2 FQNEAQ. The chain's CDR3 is CASSWGADGYTF.

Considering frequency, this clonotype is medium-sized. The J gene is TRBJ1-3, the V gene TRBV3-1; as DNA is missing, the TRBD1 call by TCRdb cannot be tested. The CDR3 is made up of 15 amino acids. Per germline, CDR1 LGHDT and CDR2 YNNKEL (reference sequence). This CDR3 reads CASSQNTGSGNTIYF.

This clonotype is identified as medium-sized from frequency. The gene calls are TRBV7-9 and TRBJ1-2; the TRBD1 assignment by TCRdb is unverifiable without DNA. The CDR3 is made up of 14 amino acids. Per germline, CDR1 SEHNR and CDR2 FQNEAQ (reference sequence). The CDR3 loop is CASSFTRGSYGYTF.

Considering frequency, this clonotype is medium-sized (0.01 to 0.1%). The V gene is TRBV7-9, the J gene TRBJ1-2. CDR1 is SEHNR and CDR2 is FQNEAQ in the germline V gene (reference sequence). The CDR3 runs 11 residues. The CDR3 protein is CASSSNYGYTF.